This record covers a single T cell receptor beta chain. Its target is not known. This sample is part of a study of T cell responses to AZD1222 COVID-19 vaccine. Study observations and caveats: A reported finding is that nearly half of spike-specific TCRs target unmutated variant regions. Of the AZD1222 recipients, only 5 to 7 were seropositive at baseline. Regions 160-218 and 743-854 dominated among vaccine-associated CD4 TCRs spanning spike.

The data were produced by immunoSEQ multiplex PCR, yet TCRdb's version contains in-frame clones alone and is incomplete. Recorded for this sample: about 140,000 clones. The V segment lost 5 bases and the J segment 5 bases; nucleotides outside the gene matches: 6. The CDR3 has 14 residues. Germline V gene sequence: CDR1 SGHVS, CDR2 FQNEAQ. Sequencing was performed on peripheral blood. The chain joins TRBV7-8 to TRBJ2-1, with 7 positions matching TRBD1. The source of this sequence is an adult in good health. The CDR3 is CASSRQGGNNEQFF. The CDR3 DNA is TGTGCCAGCAGCAGACAGGGTGGAAACAATGAGCAGTTCTTC. Full variable domain (missing parts from reference TRBV7-8 and TRBJ2-1): GAGVSQSPRYKVAKRGQDVALRCDPISGHVSLFWYQQALGQGPEFLTYFQNEAQLDKSGLPSDRFFAERPEGSVSTLKIQRTQQEDSAVYLCASSRQGGNNEQFFGPGTRLTVL.